The 22 T cell receptor beta chains reported below all come from one sample, sequenced in a study of blood T cells in healthy people across ages. The authors ran a second PCR of about 6 to 11 cycles using a sample-barcoded 5' primer and a J-beta primer mix. TCRdb reanalysed the 5' RACE reads using MiXCR and keeps one entry per CDR3 protein. The sample contains about 2 million distinct CDR3 sequences, less than 50% of which appear only once. Sequenced: blood. Receptors originate from a woman between 35 and 50 years old in good health.

This rearrangement joins TRBV6-1 to TRBJ2-4, with D perhaps assigned TRBD1 or TRBD2 (5 bases each). The J call may be wrong; the DNA end is better matched by TRBJ2-7. Germline CDR1 is MNHNS and CDR2 is SASEGT. This CDR3 region has 15 residues. The DNA of the CDR3 is TGTGCCAGCAGCTTCCGGGACGGGGACCTTTACGAGCAGTACTTC. As protein: CASSFRDGDLYEQYF.

In this sample, this clonotype turned up a few times. This chain uses TRBV10-3 with TRBJ2-5; 7 nucleotides match TRBD1. CDR3 length: 15 amino acids. Germline V gene lookup returns CDR1 ENHRY and CDR2 SYGVKD. With V trimmed by 0 bases and J by 2 bases, 3 bases remained unmatched. For the CDR3, the DNA is TGTGCCATCAGTGAGTCGGAACAGGGGCAAGAGACCCAGTACTTC. It yields the protein CAISESEQGQETQYF.

Written as DNA, the CDR3 is TGTGCCAGCGCCCGGACAGGGATGAACGAGCAGTACTTC. It specifies CASARTGMNEQYF. The chain joins TRBV28 to TRBJ2-5; 8 nucleotides align to TRBD1. The DNA end favors TRBJ2-7, so the J call may be wrong. The CDR3 consists of 13 residues. Germline V gene data show CDR1 as MDHEN and CDR2 as SYDVKM.

Comment on this clonotype: A much larger clone lies one base from this, so it may be a read error. The chain recombines TRBV10-3 with TRBJ2-5; D is possibly TRBD2 (7 bases). From germline, CDR1 is ENHRY and CDR2 SYGVKD. The V end was cut by 10 bases, the J end by 5 bases, with 20 bases between. The CDR3 is made up of 14 amino acids. The CDR3 sequence: CATSIRGAEETQYF. CDR3 bases: TGTGCCACCAGCATCCGGGGGGCGGAGGAGACCCAGTACTTC.

This chain uses TRBV29-1 with TRBJ2-5, with 7 bases identical to TRBD2. CDR3 length: 13 amino acids. After removal of 6 bases from V and 11 bases from J, the junction contained 15 bases not matched to a gene. Germline-derived CDR1 and CDR2 are SQVTM and ANQGSEA. CDR3 DNA sequence: TGCAGCGTATGGGGGGGAACCTACAATGAGCAGTACTTC. Translating gives CSVWGGTYNEQYF. Combining the CDR3 with reference TRBV29-1 and TRBJ2-5 gives the whole variable domain SAVISQKPSRDICQRGTSLTIQCQVDSQVTMMFWYRQQPGQSLTLIATANQGSEATYESGFVIDKFPISRPNLTFSTLTVSNMSPEDSSIYLCSVWGGTYNEQYFGPGTRLLVL.

This clonotype came up a few times. This sequence joins TRBV20-1 and TRBJ1-6; D might be TRBD1 (5 bases). The V end was cut by 6 bases, the J end by 6 bases, with 9 bases between. The length of the CDR3 is 12 residues. The germline V gene encodes CDR1 DFQATT and CDR2 SNEGSKA (reference sequence). The CDR3 spells CSAGVRNSPLHF. The CDR3 DNA reads TGCAGTGCGGGGGTCCGTAATTCACCCCTCCACTTT.

This clonotype has a handful of counts. The chain joins TRBV10-3 to TRBJ2-1, with 15 bases matching TRBD2. V dropped 10 bases and J dropped 10; count of bases not matched to a gene: 5. The germline CDR1 and CDR2 sequences are ENHRY and SYGVKD. CDR3 length: 13 residues. In DNA, the CDR3 is TGTGCCAGCGGACTAGCGGGGGGGCGAGAGCAGTTCTTC. It encodes CASGLAGGREQFF.

This sequence joins TRBV5-1 and TRBJ1-2; perhaps TRBD1 as D (5 bases). Germline V CDR1 and CDR2: SGHRS, YFSETQ. This CDR3 is 14 amino acids long. V lost 2 bases and J 5 bases, leaving 13 bases between the germline ends. This chain's CDR3 is CASSLKGRSYGYTF. CDR3 nucleotides: TGCGCCAGCAGCTTAAAGGGACGAAGTTATGGCTACACCTTC.

This chain connects TRBV7-3 to TRBJ1-2; the D gene is possibly TRBD1 (5 bases). With 2 bases removed from V and 2 bases from J, the gap between germline ends came to 18 bases. Looked up from germline, CDR1 is SGHTA and CDR2 is FQGTGA. CDR3 length equals 17 residues. The CDR3 sequence: CASSLEAPGPRNYGYTF. Written as DNA, the CDR3 is TGTGCCAGCAGCTTAGAAGCTCCAGGGCCGCGAAACTATGGCTACACCTTC.

This chain uses TRBV24-1 with TRBJ2-1; no clear D. The CDR3 is made up of 13 amino acids. The V end lost 6 bases, the J end lost 3 bases, and 8 bases lay between the germline ends. The germline V gene has CDR1 KGHDR and CDR2 SFDVKD. The CDR3 spells CATSFSIYNEQFF. The CDR3 region has the DNA TGTGCCACCAGTTTTTCTATCTACAATGAGCAGTTCTTC.

This chain links TRBV5-6 with TRBJ2-5; D might be TRBD2 (7 bases). In germline, CDR1 is SGHDT, CDR2 YYEEEE. This CDR3 contains 15 residues. V lost 3 bases and J 5 bases, leaving 17 bases between the germline ends. The CDR3 here is CASSSMGRGSETQYF. The CDR3 region has the DNA TGTGCCAGCAGCTCGATGGGGAGGGGGTCGGAGACCCAGTACTTC.

CDR3 nucleotide sequence: TGTGCCAGCAGTCCACAGACAGGGGCTAATGAAAAACTGTTTTTT. Its protein is CASSPQTGANEKLFF. This chain connects TRBV12-3 or TRBV12-4 to TRBJ1-4, with 8 bases lining up with TRBD1. After removal of 5 bases from V and 3 bases from J, the junction contained 5 bases not matched to a gene. This CDR3 has 15 amino acids.

This clonotype was counted a single time. The V and J genes are TRBV6-2 or TRBV6-3 and TRBJ1-1; D gene ambiguous. CDR1 MNHEY and CDR2 SVGEGT come from the germline V gene. This CDR3 comprises 14 residues. Trimming cost V 2 bases and J 1 base, with 8 bases left between them. The CDR3 nucleotides are TGTGCCAGCAGTTACGCGAGCAGGAACACTGAAGCTTTCTTT. It translates to CASSYASRNTEAFF.

This clonotype was detected a few times. The V call is TRBV7-2, the J call TRBJ2-1, with 8 positions matching TRBD2. Germline V lookup: CDR1 SGHTA, CDR2 FQGNSA. V lost 6 bases, J lost 4 bases, and 14 bases stayed unmatched. The CDR3 is 17 amino acids. In DNA, the CDR3 is TGTGCCAGCAGTTTTAGTGGCTACGGGGGGGAATACAATGAGCAGTTCTTC. Protein: CASSFSGYGGEYNEQFF.

This clonotype was counted between two and nine times. The chain recombines TRBV6-6 with TRBJ2-4, with TRBD2 as a possible D gene (6 bases). Matching the DNA end better, TRBJ2-7 makes the J call doubtful. Germline V gene sequence: CDR1 MNHNY, CDR2 SVGAGI (reference sequence). The CDR3 runs to 15 residues. CDR3 loop: CASIAKRGITYEQYF. The CDR3 coding sequence is TGTGCCAGCATAGCCAAACGGGGGATCACCTACGAGCAGTACTTC.

This chain joins TRBV15 and TRBJ2-4; 8 bases fit TRBD1. There are 15 residues in the CDR3. V was clipped by 5 bases and J by 6 bases; unmatched bases: 9. Germline assignment: CDR1 LNHNV and CDR2 YYDKDF (reference sequence). CDR3 in amino acids: CATSELTGAINIQYF. The CDR3 nucleotides are TGTGCCACCAGCGAACTGACAGGGGCGATAAACATTCAGTACTTC. Together with reference TRBV15 and TRBJ2-4, the CDR3 gives the full variable domain: DAMVIQNPRYQVTQFGKPVTLSCSQTLNHNVMYWYQQKSSQAPKLLFHYYDKDFNNEADTPDNFQSRRPNTSFCFLDIRSPGLGDTAMYLCATSELTGAINIQYFGAGTRLSVL.

The count of this clonotype is one. The chain carries TRBV29-1 and TRBJ1-2; 7 bases align to TRBD1. The V and J ends lost 5 bases and 4 bases, in that order; junction bases with no gene match: 4. Germline V gene sequence: CDR1 SQVTM, CDR2 ANQGSEA. This CDR3 is built from 12 residues. The CDR3 DNA sequence: TGCAGCGTTTCGGACAGGCTCTATGGCTACACCTTC. Translation: CSVSDRLYGYTF.

The chain uses TRBV15 and TRBJ2-6; tentatively, D is TRBD1 (5 bases). The germline V gene has CDR1 LNHNV and CDR2 YYDKDF (reference sequence). This CDR3 contains 15 residues. The germline V and J ends were trimmed by 7 bases and 4 bases, with 14 bases remaining between them. In nucleotides, the CDR3 is TGTGCCACCACGTCCAGGGTATCAGGGGCCAACGTCCTGACTTTC. This sequence encodes CATTSRVSGANVLTF.

The V gene is TRBV7-2, the J gene TRBJ2-5; D gene unclear. Per the germline V gene, CDR1 is SGHTA and CDR2 is FQGNSA. Trimming took off 0 bases at V and 2 bases at J, with 10 bases between the two ends. The CDR3 extends over 15 amino acids. The CDR3: CASSLAQRLQETQYF. The CDR3 coding sequence is TGTGCCAGCAGCTTAGCGCAAAGGTTACAAGAGACCCAGTACTTC.

In this sample, this clonotype turned up a few times. J is TRBJ2-3 and V is TRBV10-3, with a possible D match to TRBD2 (5 bases). Germline loops: CDR1 ENHRY, CDR2 SYGVKD. The ends were cut back, 5 bases at V and 2 bases at J, with 11 bases in the middle. This CDR3 comprises 14 residues. This CDR3 is CAISRGLDTDTQYF. DNA for the CDR3: TGTGCCATCAGTCGAGGACTCGACACAGATACGCAGTATTTT.

V is TRBV20-1 and J is TRBJ2-3, with D uncertain. The V and J ends lost 4 bases and 0 bases respectively, with 14 bases between them. Germline loops: CDR1 DFQATT, CDR2 SNEGSKA (reference sequence). The CDR3 has 15 amino acids. This CDR3 reads CSANPVQSSTDTQYF. DNA of the CDR3: TGCAGTGCTAATCCCGTCCAGTCTAGCACAGATACGCAGTATTTT.

The chain recombines TRBV6-2 or TRBV6-3 with TRBJ2-7; possible D gene TRBD1, 6 bases. This CDR3 contains 15 residues. Per germline, CDR1 MNHEY and CDR2 SVGEGT. V was pared by 5 bases and J by 2 bases, with 16 bases between. CDR3 nucleotides: TGTGCCAGCAGTCCTTACCCGGGACAAACCTACGAGCAGTACTTC. It codes for CASSPYPGQTYEQYF.